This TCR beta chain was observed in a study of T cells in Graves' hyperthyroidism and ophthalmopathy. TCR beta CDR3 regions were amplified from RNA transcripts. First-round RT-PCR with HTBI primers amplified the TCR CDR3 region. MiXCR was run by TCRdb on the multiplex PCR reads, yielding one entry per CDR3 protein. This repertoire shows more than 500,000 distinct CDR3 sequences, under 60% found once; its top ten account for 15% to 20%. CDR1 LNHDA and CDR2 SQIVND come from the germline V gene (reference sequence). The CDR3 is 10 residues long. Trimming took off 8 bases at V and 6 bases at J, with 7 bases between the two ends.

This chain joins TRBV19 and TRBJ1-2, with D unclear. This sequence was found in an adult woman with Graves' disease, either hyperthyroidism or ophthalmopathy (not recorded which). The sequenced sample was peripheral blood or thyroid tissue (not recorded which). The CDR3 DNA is TGTGCCAGTTTAGCGGATGGCTACACCTTC. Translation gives CASLADGYTF.